Listed below are T cell receptor beta chains from one sample, sequenced in a study of cytomegalovirus exposure and HLA in healthy donors. The assay was immunoSEQ multiplex PCR, and TCRdb's table has in-frame clones only and misses some. The sample gives 110,000 to 150,000 clones, 77% of which show up once; roughly 3.8% is in the top ten. Sequenced sample: PBMCs. These receptors all come from a male donor in good health and CMV-seronegative. Both conserved end residues are part of each CDR3. The D gene is left open where the match is weak. The size entry is marked missing in some rows and otherwise reads once, few, many or a size class.

.	TRBD1	TRBV13	TRBJ1-2	16	TGTGCCAGCAGCTCGGGACAGGGGAAAGCTAACTATGGCTACACCTTC	CASSSGQGKANYGYTF
.	.	TRBV19	TRBJ1-1	16	TGTGCCAGTAGCGTGGGAGGGGGGCGCGAAAACACTGAAGCTTTCTTT	CASSVGGGRENTEAFF
.	.	TRBV12-1	TRBJ2-2	14	TGTGCCAGCAGCTTCCGGACTAGCCCCGGGGAGCTGTTTTTT	CASSFRTSPGELFF
.	TRBD1	TRBV4-3	TRBJ1-2	18	TGCGCCAGCAGCCAAGGCCCCTCGGGACAGCGGAGCCACTATGGCTACACCTTC	CASSQGPSGQRSHYGYTF
.	.	TRBV11-2	TRBJ2-7	17	TGTGCCAGCAGCTCACAGGGTCCCAGATACCCTAACTACGAGCAGTACTTC	CASSSQGPRYPNYEQYF
.	.	TRBV11-2	TRBJ1-2	14	TGTGCCAGCAGCTTCCCGGAGAGGGTGAAAGGCTACACCTTC	CASSFPERVKGYTF
once	.	TRBV5-4	TRBJ1-2	13	TGTGCCAGCAGCTTGTGGGGCGTGAGGGGCTACACCTTC	CASSLWGVRGYTF
few	TRBD2	TRBV28	TRBJ2-5	13	TGTGCCAGCAGGACGGGGGGGCAAGAGACCCAGTACTTC	CASRTGGQETQYF
few	TRBD1	TRBV27	TRBJ2-3	16	TGTGCCAGCTGCAGCATGACAGGGTTGTTAACAGATACGCAGTATTTT	CASCSMTGLLTDTQYF
.	TRBD1	TRBV15	TRBJ2-2	17	TGTGCCACCAGCAGGCCAGGGGACAGGGGAAGCTCCGGGGAGCTGTTTTTT	CATSRPGDRGSSGELFF
once	TRBD2	TRBV19	TRBJ2-5	17	TGTGCCAGTAGTAAACCGGGGACTAGCGGATTCCAAGAGACCCAGTACTTC	CASSKPGTSGFQETQYF
.	.	TRBV7-9	TRBJ2-3	17	TGTGCCAGCACCCCGGGTAGGGGCAATTACGGCACAGATACGCAGTATTTT	CASTPGRGNYGTDTQYF
.	.	TRBV6-1	TRBJ2-1	15	TGTGCCAGCATCCGCTTACTAGGTTCTTACAATGAGCAGTTCTTC	CASIRLLGSYNEQFF
few	TRBD2	TRBV14	TRBJ2-7	13	TGTGCCAGCAGCCAAGGACTAGCTAACGAGCAGTACTTC	CASSQGLANEQYF
once	.	TRBV7-6	TRBJ1-1	13	TGTGCCAGCAGCTTAGGGGAGGACACTGAAGCTTTCTTT	CASSLGEDTEAFF
.	TRBD2	TRBV7-9	TRBJ2-5	17	TGTGCCAGCAGCTTATGGAGCGGGGGGAAGGAAAGAAAGACCCAGTACTTC	CASSLWSGGKERKTQYF
.	TRBD2	TRBV10-3	TRBJ2-1	15	TGTGCCATCAGTCCGACTAGCGGGAATTCCAATGAGCAGTTCTTC	CAISPTSGNSNEQFF
.	.	TRBV19	TRBJ2-1	16	TGTGCCAGTAGTATAGTGAGGGCGGGGACCTACAATGAGCAGTTCTTC	CASSIVRAGTYNEQFF
.	.	TRBV7-6	TRBJ2-7	14	TGTGCCAGCAGCTTAGCGGGCGACGCCGACGAGCAGTACTTC	CASSLAGDADEQYF
.	.	TRBV19	TRBJ1-1	11	TGTGCCAGTAGCCAGGGTTCTGAAGCTTTCTTT	CASSQGSEAFF
once	.	TRBV10-3	TRBJ1-3	15	TGTGCCATCAGTGATTCACGGGGATCTGGAAACACCATATATTTT	CAISDSRGSGNTIYF
.	.	TRBV5-1	TRBJ2-7	14	TGCGCCAGCCGAAATCCGGGACTCTCCTACGAGCAGTACTTC	CASRNPGLSYEQYF
.	TRBD1	TRBV6-6	TRBJ2-3	15	TGTGCCAGCAGTTCGGACAGGGCCTACACAGATACGCAGTATTTT	CASSSDRAYTDTQYF